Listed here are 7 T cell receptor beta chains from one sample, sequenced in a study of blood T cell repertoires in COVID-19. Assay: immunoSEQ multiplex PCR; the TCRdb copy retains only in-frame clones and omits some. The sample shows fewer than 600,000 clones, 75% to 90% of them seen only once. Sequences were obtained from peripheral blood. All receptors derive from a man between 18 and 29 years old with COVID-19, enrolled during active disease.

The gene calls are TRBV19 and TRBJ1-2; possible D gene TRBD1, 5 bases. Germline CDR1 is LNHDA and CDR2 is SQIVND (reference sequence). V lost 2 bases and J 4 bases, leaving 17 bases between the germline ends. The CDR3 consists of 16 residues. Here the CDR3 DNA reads TGTGCCAGTAGTATATTCATCCGGACACCTATCTATGGCTACACCTTC. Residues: CASSIFIRTPIYGYTF.

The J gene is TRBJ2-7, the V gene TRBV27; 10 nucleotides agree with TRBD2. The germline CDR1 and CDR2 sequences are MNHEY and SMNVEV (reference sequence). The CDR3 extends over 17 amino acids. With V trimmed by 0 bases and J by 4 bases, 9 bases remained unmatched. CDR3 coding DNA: TGTGCCAGCAGTTTATCATTTCCTAGCGGGAGTAGTTACGAGCAGTACTTC. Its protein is CASSLSFPSGSSYEQYF.

CDR3 sequence (DNA): TGTGCCAGCAGCTTTATAGCGGGAGACCCCTACAATGAGCAGTTCTTC. This sequence encodes CASSFIAGDPYNEQFF. The rearrangement links TRBV5-8 to TRBJ2-1; 9 bases are shared with TRBD2. The CDR3 extends over 16 amino acids. The J segment lost 2 bases and the V segment lost 2 bases, leaving 5 bases of the junction unmatched. Germline loops: CDR1 SGHTS, CDR2 YDEGEE.

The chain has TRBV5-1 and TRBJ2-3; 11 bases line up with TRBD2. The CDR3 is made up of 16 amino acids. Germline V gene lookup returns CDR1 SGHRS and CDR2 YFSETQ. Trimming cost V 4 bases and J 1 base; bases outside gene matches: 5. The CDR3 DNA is TGCGCCAGCAGCCGACCGGGACTAGCGGGCACAGATACGCAGTATTTT. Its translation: CASSRPGLAGTDTQYF.

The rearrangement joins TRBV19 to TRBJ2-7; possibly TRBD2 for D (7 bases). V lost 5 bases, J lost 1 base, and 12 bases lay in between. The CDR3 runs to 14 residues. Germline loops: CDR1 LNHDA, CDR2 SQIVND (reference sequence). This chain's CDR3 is CASSPGGPSYEQYF. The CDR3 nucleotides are TGTGCCAGTAGTCCCGGGGGGCCGTCCTACGAGCAGTACTTC.

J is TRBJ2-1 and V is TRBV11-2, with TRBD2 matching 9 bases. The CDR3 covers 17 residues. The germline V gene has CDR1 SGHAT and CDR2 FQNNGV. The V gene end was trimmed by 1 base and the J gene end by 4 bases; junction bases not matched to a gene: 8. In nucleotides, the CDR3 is TGTGCCAGCAGCTTAGTGCCGGGACTAGCAGATTACAATGAGCAGTTCTTC. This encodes CASSLVPGLADYNEQFF.

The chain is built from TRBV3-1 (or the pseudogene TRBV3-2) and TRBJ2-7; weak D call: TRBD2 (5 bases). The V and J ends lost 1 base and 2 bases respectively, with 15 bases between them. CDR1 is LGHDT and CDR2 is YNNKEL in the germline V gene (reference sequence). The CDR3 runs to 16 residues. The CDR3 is CASSQVNAGYAYEQYF. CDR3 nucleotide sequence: TGTGCCAGCAGCCAAGTGAATGCGGGCTACGCCTACGAGCAGTACTTC.